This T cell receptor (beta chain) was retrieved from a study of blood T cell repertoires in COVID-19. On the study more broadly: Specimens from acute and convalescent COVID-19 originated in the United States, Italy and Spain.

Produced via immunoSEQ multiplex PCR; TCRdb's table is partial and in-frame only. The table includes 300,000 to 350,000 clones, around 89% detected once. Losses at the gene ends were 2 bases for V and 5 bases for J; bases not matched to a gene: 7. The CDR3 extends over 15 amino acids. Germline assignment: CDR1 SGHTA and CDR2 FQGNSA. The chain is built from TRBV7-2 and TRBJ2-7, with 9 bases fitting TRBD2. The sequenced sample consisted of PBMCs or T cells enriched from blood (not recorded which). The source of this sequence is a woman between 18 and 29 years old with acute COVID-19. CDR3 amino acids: CASSLFGGRAHEQYF. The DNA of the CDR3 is TGTGCCAGCAGCTTATTTGGCGGGAGGGCCCACGAGCAGTACTTC.